This T cell receptor (beta chain) was obtained from a study of T cell clonality in common variable immunodeficiency. Findings and caveats of the study: In common variable immunodeficiency, TCR beta chains reportedly carried fewer deletions and N-nucleotide insertions.

TCRdb keeps only in-frame clones here, not all; method: immunoSEQ multiplex PCR. The specimen has 20,000 to 30,000 clones, none found just once. The germline V gene encodes CDR1 SGHTA and CDR2 FQGNSA. After removal of 1 base from V and 10 bases from J, the junction contained 4 bases not matched to a gene. The CDR3 runs 14 residues. This clone showed up just a few times. Antigen unknown. The read falls 3 residues short of the CDR3 end, and the missing part is taken from the germline J gene. What was sequenced was peripheral blood mononuclear cells. This TCR was recovered from a human donor with common variable immunodeficiency. The chain has TRBV7-2 and TRBJ1-6; 7 nucleotides match TRBD1. The sequenced part of the CDR3 DNA is TGTGCCAGCAGCTTAGGACAGGGACACTCACCC. It specifies CASSLGQGHSP. The whole CDR3 sequence reads CASSLGQGHSPLHF.